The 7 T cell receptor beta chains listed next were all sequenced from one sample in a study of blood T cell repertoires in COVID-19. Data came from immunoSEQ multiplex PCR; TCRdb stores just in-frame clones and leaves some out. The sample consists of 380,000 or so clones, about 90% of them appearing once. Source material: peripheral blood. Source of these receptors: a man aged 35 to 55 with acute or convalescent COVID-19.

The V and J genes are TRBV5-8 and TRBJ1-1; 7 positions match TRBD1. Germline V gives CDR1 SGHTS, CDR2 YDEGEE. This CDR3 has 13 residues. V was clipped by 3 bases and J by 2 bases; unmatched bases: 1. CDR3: CASSWDRNTEAFF. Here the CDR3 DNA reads TGTGCCAGCAGCTGGGACAGAAACACTGAAGCTTTCTTT.

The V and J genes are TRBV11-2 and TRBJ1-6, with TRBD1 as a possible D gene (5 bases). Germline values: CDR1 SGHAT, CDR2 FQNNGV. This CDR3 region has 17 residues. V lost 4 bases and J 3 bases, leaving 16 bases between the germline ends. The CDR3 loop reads CASSSLRTSRYNSPLHF. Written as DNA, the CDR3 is TGTGCCAGCAGCTCTCTTAGGACATCCCGCTATAATTCACCCCTCCACTTT.

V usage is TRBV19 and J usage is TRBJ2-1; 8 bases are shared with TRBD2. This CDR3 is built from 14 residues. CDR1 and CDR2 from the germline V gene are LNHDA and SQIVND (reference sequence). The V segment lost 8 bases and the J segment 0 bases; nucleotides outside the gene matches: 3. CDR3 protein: CASVAGPSYNEQFF. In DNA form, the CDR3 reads TGTGCCAGTGTAGCGGGGCCCTCCTACAATGAGCAGTTCTTC. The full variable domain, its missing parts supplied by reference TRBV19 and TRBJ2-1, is DGGITQSPKYLFRKEGQNVTLSCEQNLNHDAMYWYRQDPGQGLRLIYYSQIVNDFQKGDIAEGYSVSREKKESFPLTVTSAQKNPTAFYLCASVAGPSYNEQFFGPGTRLTVL.

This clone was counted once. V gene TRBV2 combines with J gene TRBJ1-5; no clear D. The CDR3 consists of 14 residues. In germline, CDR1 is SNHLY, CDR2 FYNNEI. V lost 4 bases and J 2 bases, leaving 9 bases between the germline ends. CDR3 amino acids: CASSVSVGNQPQHF. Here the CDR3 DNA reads TGTGCCAGCAGTGTCTCGGTGGGCAATCAGCCCCAGCATTTT.

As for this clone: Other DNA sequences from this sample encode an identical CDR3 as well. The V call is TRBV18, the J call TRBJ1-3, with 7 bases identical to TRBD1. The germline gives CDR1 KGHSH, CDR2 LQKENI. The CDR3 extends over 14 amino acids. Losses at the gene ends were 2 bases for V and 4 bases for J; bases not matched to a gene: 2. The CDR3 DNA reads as TGTGCCAGCTCACCAGGGACAGCAGGAAACACCATATATTTT. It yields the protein CASSPGTAGNTIYF.

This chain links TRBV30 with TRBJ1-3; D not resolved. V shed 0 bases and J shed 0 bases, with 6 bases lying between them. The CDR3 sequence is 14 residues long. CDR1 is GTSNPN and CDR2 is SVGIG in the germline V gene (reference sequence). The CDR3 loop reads CAWSVVNSGNTIYF. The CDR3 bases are TGTGCCTGGAGTGTTGTAAACTCTGGAAACACCATATATTTT.

The CDR3 is CASSLDGIYNEQFF. Written as DNA, the CDR3 is TGTGCCAGCAGCCTAGACGGGATTTACAATGAGCAGTTCTTC. The chain couples TRBV6-5 to TRBJ2-1, with D perhaps matching TRBD2 (5 bases). Deletions cut 6 bases from V and 4 bases from J, with 13 bases between. CDR1 is MNHEY and CDR2 is SVGAGI in the germline V gene. The CDR3 totals 14 residues.